The 7 T cell receptor beta chains reported below all come from one sample, sequenced in a study of blood T cell repertoires in COVID-19. Assay: immunoSEQ multiplex PCR; the TCRdb copy retains only in-frame clones and omits some. The data show 160,000 or so clones, roughly 90% seen once. Sequenced: peripheral blood. The receptor source for this set is a man aged 55 to 69 with acute or convalescent COVID-19.

CDR3 sequence (DNA): TGTGCCAGCAGCCCGGACAGGGCAGGTGGCTACACCTTC. This translates into CASSPDRAGGYTF. This chain links TRBV5-4 with TRBJ1-2, with 8 bases that match TRBD1. Germline V CDR1 and CDR2: SGHNT, YYREEE (reference sequence). V lost 4 bases and J lost 7; bases outside the gene matches: 6. This CDR3 is 13 amino acids long.

The CDR3 DNA sequence: TGTGCCAGTAGTGGAGGGGTTAACTATAATTCACCCCTCCACTTT. Its protein is CASSGGVNYNSPLHF. The chain links TRBV19 to TRBJ1-6; D possibly corresponds to TRBD1 (5 bases). Trimming left V 5 bases short and J 3 bases short, with 11 bases between. Per germline, CDR1 LNHDA and CDR2 SQIVND (reference sequence). CDR3 length: 15 amino acids. The complete variable domain, with remaining parts taken from reference TRBV19 and TRBJ1-6, reads DGGITQSPKYLFRKEGQNVTLSCEQNLNHDAMYWYRQDPGQGLRLIYYSQIVNDFQKGDIAEGYSVSREKKESFPLTVTSAQKNPTAFYLCASSGGVNYNSPLHFGNGTRLTVT.

This rearrangement joins TRBV7-3 to TRBJ2-1; 8 bases match TRBD1. V gave up 2 bases and J gave up 0 bases; unmatched junction bases: 3. This CDR3 has 16 amino acids. Looked up from germline, CDR1 is SGHTA and CDR2 is FQGTGA. As DNA, the CDR3 is TGTGCCAGCAGCTTAGTACAGGGGGGCTCCTACAATGAGCAGTTCTTC. This sequence encodes CASSLVQGGSYNEQFF. Based on the CDR3 plus reference TRBV7-3 and TRBJ2-1, the full variable domain is GAGVSQTPSNKVTEKGKYVELRCDPISGHTALYWYRQSLGQGPEFLIYFQGTGAADDSGLPNDRFFAVRPEGSVSTLKIQRTERGDSAVYLCASSLVQGGSYNEQFFGPGTRLTVL.

V is TRBV5-5 and J is TRBJ1-6; tentative D call: TRBD1 (6 bases). V dropped 1 base and J dropped 10 bases, with 12 bases sitting between them. The CDR3 has 14 amino acids. The germline CDR1 and CDR2 sequences are SGHKS and YYEKEE (reference sequence). Here the CDR3 DNA reads TGTGCCAGCAGCTTGACAGGGAAGGACTCACCCCTCCACTTT. Amino acid sequence: CASSLTGKDSPLHF.

The genes are TRBV4-1 and TRBJ1-6, with TRBD1 matching 7 bases. The germline CDR1 and CDR2 sequences are MGHRA and YSYEKL. After removal of 5 bases from V and 7 bases from J, the junction contained 2 bases not matched to a gene. This CDR3 has 13 residues. Here the CDR3 reads CASSTGENSPLHF. DNA for the CDR3: TGCGCCAGCAGCACAGGGGAAAATTCACCCCTCCACTTT.

Regarding this clone: Other DNA sequences in the sample encode the same CDR3. This chain joins TRBV12-3 or TRBV12-4 and TRBJ1-1, with 7 bases that match TRBD1. This CDR3 has 13 amino acids. J lost 4 bases, V lost 6 bases, and 5 bases had no gene match. DNA of the CDR3: TGTGCCAGCAGCCTTCAGGGGGGCACTGAAGCTTTCTTT. It yields the protein CASSLQGGTEAFF.

The CDR3 spells CASRAGLNNEQFF. CDR3 bases: TGTGCCAGCAGAGCGGGACTTAACAATGAGCAGTTCTTC. The chain joins TRBV12-3 or TRBV12-4 to TRBJ2-1; TRBD2 agrees at 7 bases. V shed 6 bases, J shed 5 bases, and the junction held 4 bases outside the gene matches. The CDR3 has 13 amino acids.